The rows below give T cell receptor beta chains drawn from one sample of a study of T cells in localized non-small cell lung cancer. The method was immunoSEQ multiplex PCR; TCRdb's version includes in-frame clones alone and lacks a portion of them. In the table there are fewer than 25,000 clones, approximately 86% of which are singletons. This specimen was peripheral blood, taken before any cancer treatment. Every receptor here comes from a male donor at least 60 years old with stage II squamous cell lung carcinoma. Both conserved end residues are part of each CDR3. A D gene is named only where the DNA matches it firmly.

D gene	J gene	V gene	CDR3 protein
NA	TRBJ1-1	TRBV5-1	CASSLDGGRAEAFF
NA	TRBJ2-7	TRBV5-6	CASSLIRGWSYEQYF
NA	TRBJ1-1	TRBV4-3	CASSQPSVPDKAFF
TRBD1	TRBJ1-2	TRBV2	CASSVRDRDGGYTF
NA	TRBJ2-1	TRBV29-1	CSVDEQFF
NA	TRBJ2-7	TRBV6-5	CASRSTTAYEQYF
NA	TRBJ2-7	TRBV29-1	CSVRYTMEQYF
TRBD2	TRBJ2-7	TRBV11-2	CAGSPLLAGGRNEQYF
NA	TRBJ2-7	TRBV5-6	CASSSRYYEQYF
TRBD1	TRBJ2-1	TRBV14	CASSQGPDRGTSPRSYNEQFF
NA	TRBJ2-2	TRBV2	CASREYTGELFF
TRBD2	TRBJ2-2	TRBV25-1	CASSVPGLAGRGTGELFF
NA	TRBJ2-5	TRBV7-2	CASSLGGSVGETQYF
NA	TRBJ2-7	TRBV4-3	CASSQDSQGVSRGEQYF
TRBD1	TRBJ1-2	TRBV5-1	CASSLGQGSGYTF
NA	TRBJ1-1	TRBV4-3	CASSQVQGTKAEAFF
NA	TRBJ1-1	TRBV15	CATSREANTEAFF
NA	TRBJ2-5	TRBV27	CASSLSLRARETQYF
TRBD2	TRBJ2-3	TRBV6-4	CASSEAGGRDTQYF
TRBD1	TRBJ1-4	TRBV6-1	CASARQGFNEKLFF
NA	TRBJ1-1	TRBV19	CASSGSTGWLEAFF
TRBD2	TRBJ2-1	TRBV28	CASSFSTSRDEQFF
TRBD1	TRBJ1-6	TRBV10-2	CASGGQGASPLHF
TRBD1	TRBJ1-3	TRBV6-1	CASSDRTGGSGNTIYF
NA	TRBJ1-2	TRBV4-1	CASSQDRGSYGYTF
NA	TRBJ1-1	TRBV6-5	CASSRTVMNTEAFF
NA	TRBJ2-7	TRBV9	CASSVVTGPKYF
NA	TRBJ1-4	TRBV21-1	CASSTPAQLRRPNEKLFF
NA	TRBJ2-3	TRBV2	CASRHSGLLITDTQYF
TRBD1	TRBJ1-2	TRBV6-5	CASSYSSTGVDGYTF
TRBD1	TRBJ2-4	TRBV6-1	CASSEIRGPGNIQYF
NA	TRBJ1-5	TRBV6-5	CASGGWSNQPQHF
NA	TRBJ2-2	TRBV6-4	CASSATPGTGELFF
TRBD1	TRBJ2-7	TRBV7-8	CASSLAGTEYEQYF
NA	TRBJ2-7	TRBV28	CASRGTVSYEQYF
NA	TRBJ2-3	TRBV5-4	CASSMTGPGSDTQYF
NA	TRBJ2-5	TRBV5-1	CASSLESGKETQYF
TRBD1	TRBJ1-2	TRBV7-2	CASSSWDRGGYGYTF
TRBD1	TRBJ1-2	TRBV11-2	CASRAGGAATNYGYTF
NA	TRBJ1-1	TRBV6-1	CASSVTANTEAFF
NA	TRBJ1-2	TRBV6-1	CASSISVNYGYTF
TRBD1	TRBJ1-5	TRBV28	CASSQRRSGGNQPQHF
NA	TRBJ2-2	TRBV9	CASSVAGTGELFF
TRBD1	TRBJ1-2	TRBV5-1	CASSPRQGENLYGYTF
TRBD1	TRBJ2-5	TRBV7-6	CASSLSAGGLWRETQYF
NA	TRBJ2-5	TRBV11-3	CASSLGLDQQETQYF
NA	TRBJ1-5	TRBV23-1	CASSQSESQSNQPQHF
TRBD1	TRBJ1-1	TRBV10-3	CAISVVSQGAPRGAFF
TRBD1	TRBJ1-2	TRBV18	CASSPRTGGSDGYTF
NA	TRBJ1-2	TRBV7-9	CASSLVQGVRYTF
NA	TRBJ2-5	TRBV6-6	CASSAPVGLQETQYF
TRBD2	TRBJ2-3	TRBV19	CASSISGAGADTQYF
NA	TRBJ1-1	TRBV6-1	CASSIGSSRTAFF
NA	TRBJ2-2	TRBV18	CASSHRGEPGELFF
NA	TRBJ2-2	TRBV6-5	CASSYGPNTGELFF
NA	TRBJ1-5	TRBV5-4	CASSLEEGTGQPQHF
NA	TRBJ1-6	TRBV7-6	CASSLEQSYNSPLHF
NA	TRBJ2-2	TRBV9	CASSSGLYGELFF
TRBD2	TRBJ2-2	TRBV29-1	CSALGLAGSGELFF
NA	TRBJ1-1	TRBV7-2	CASSQRATNTEAFF